This is a list of T cell receptor beta chains from one sample in a study of beta chain features in type 1 diabetes. Clones were sequenced by immunoSEQ multiplex PCR, and TCRdb holds only the in-frame ones, with some missing. The sample shows a few hundred thousand clones, 10% to 15% of them seen only once. The sample comprised naive CD4+ T cells from blood. Receptor source: a woman younger than 35 with type 1 diabetes. Each CDR3 is given with its conserved first and last residue. A D gene is named only where the DNA matches it firmly. Part of the rows lack a size; the others show once, few, many or a class for expanded clones.

J | V | size | D | DNA | CDR3
TRBJ2-7 | TRBV7-2 | few | TRBD1 | TGTGCCAGCAGCGGACCAGGACAGGGGACCTACGAGCAGTACTTC | CASSGPGQGTYEQYF
TRBJ2-5 | TRBV7-9 | few | TRBD2 | TGTGCCAGCAGCTCCAGCGGGAGGGAGGGGACGGAGACCCAGTACTTC | CASSSSGREGTETQYF
TRBJ2-7 | TRBV7-2 | NA | NA | TGTGCCAGCAGCTTAGTCGGCAGGGAAACCTACGAGCAGTACTTC | CASSLVGRETYEQYF
TRBJ1-1 | TRBV4-1 | NA | NA | TGCGCCAGCAGCCACGTATACAGGGAGTGGGACACTGAAGCTTTCTTT | CASSHVYREWDTEAFF
TRBJ2-7 | TRBV28 | few | NA | TGTGCCAGCGGAGGGGATTCTTTCGATAACTACGAGCAGTACTTC | CASGGDSFDNYEQYF
TRBJ2-1 | TRBV15 | few | TRBD2 | TGTGCCACCAGCAGGACAGGGACTAGCGGGGGTTTAGGGCAGTTCTTC | CATSRTGTSGGLGQFF
TRBJ2-5 | TRBV27 | NA | TRBD1 | TGTGCCAGCAGTTTCGCAGGGGGCATCCAAGAGACCCAGTACTTC | CASSFAGGIQETQYF
TRBJ1-3 | TRBV5-5 | few | NA | TGTGCCAGCAGCCCTCGACAGGAGCCTGGAAACACCATATATTTT | CASSPRQEPGNTIYF
TRBJ1-5 | TRBV18 | NA | NA | TGTGCCAGCACGCAGGGGAATCAGCCCCAGCATTTT | CASTQGNQPQHF
TRBJ2-7 | TRBV11-2 | NA | NA | TGTGCCAGCAGCAGGGGGGGCCACTCCTACGAGCAGTACTTC | CASSRGGHSYEQYF
TRBJ2-3 | TRBV5-1 | few | TRBD1 | TGCGCCAGCAGCCCCTCCGGGACAGGGCAGGGCACAGATACGCAGTATTTT | CASSPSGTGQGTDTQYF
TRBJ1-2 | TRBV5-1 | NA | TRBD1 | TGCGCCAGCAGCCTGACAGGGTTTAACTATGGCTACACCTTC | CASSLTGFNYGYTF
TRBJ1-1 | TRBV21-1 | few | NA | TGTCCTACCCAGGCCGGGACAGATAACACTGAAGCTTTCTTT | CPTQAGTDNTEAFF
TRBJ1-3 | TRBV19 | few | NA | TGTGCCAGTTCCCGCGGAAGCTCTGGAAACACCATATATTTT | CASSRGSSGNTIYF
TRBJ2-4 | TRBV14 | few | NA | TGTGCCAGCAGCCGCCGACAGGGAGGAAACATTCAGTACTTC | CASSRRQGGNIQYF
TRBJ2-1 | TRBV4-3 | few | TRBD2 | TGCGCCAGCAGCCCGACTAGCTGGACCTACAATGAGCAGTTCTTC | CASSPTSWTYNEQFF
TRBJ1-1 | TRBV5-1 | NA | NA | TGCGCCAGCAGCCCGGGACAGAACACTGAAGCTTTCTTT | CASSPGQNTEAFF
TRBJ1-1 | TRBV5-1 | few | NA | TGCGCCAGCAGCTTCGAAGGGGATAGCACTGAAGCTTTCTTT | CASSFEGDSTEAFF
TRBJ1-4 | TRBV4-3 | NA | TRBD1 | TGCGCCAGCAGCCAAGGGGTCGGACAGGGAGGTGAAAAACTGTTTTTT | CASSQGVGQGGEKLFF
TRBJ2-2 | TRBV29-1 | few | TRBD1 | TGCAGCGTTGGAACCGGGACAGGGGCCGGGGAGCTGTTTTTT | CSVGTGTGAGELFF
TRBJ2-7 | TRBV6-6 | few | TRBD2 | TGTGCCAGCAGCCAACTAGCGGGTCCCACCTACGAGCAGTACTTC | CASSQLAGPTYEQYF
TRBJ1-5 | TRBV7-2 | few | NA | TGTGCCAGCAGACCTAAGTCAGGGTCCGGTCAGCCCCAGCATTTT | CASRPKSGSGQPQHF
TRBJ1-2 | TRBV29-1 | NA | NA | TGCAGCGGGGGAGGGTTGGGTGGCTACACCTTC | CSGGGLGGYTF
TRBJ1-1 | TRBV18 | few | NA | TGTGCCAGCTCACCAACGGGGAACACTGAAGCTTTCTTT | CASSPTGNTEAFF
TRBJ2-1 | TRBV5-4 | few | NA | TGTGCCAGCAGCCCCCCAGACACTGAGCAGTTCTTC | CASSPPDTEQFF
TRBJ2-3 | TRBV5-1 | NA | NA | TGCGCCAGCAGCCTCAGGGTCGGGGATACGCAGTATTTT | CASSLRVGDTQYF
TRBJ2-7 | TRBV5-1 | NA | TRBD1 | TGCGCCAGCAGCCCTCGGCAGGGGGTCTACGAGCAGTACTTC | CASSPRQGVYEQYF
TRBJ2-1 | TRBV5-1 | few | TRBD2 | TGCGCCAGCAGCCCTCCTAGCGGGAGCTCCTACAATGAGCAGTTCTTC | CASSPPSGSSYNEQFF
TRBJ1-1 | TRBV29-1 | few | NA | TGCAGCGTTGAGAACAGGGCCGCTGAAGCTTTCTTT | CSVENRAAEAFF
TRBJ2-7 | TRBV30 | few | NA | TGTGCCTGGAGTGTACACAGTTCCTACGAGCAGTACTTC | CAWSVHSSYEQYF
TRBJ2-7 | TRBV4-3 | few | NA | TGCGCCAGCAGCCGAGCCCTAGAGGGCTCCTACGAGCAGTACTTC | CASSRALEGSYEQYF
TRBJ1-1 | TRBV28 | NA | NA | TGTGCCACCACAATCGCGGGGATCGACACTGAAGCTTTCTTT | CATTIAGIDTEAFF
TRBJ2-4 | TRBV19 | NA | TRBD1 | TGTGCCAGTAGTCGGGACAGGGGGTTAAACATTCAGTACTTC | CASSRDRGLNIQYF
TRBJ1-5 | TRBV7-2 | few | NA | TGTGCCAGCAGCTTAGTAGCGGGCACCAGCAATCAGCCCCAGCATTTT | CASSLVAGTSNQPQHF
TRBJ2-1 | TRBV6-1 | NA | TRBD2 | TGTGCCAGCAGTGCCGAGACTAGCGGGAACAATGAGCAGTTCTTC | CASSAETSGNNEQFF
TRBJ2-1 | TRBV9 | NA | NA | TGTGCCAGCAGCGTAGAGTGGGGGGTCAGCGAGCAGTTCTTC | CASSVEWGVSEQFF
TRBJ2-1 | TRBV11-3 | NA | TRBD1 | TGTGCCAGCAGCCCTAGCCTCCCGACAGGGTCCAATGAGCAGTTCTTC | CASSPSLPTGSNEQFF
TRBJ1-1 | TRBV4-3 | NA | NA | TGCGCCAGCTCAGGCAGGATGAACACTGAAGCTTTCTTT | CASSGRMNTEAFF
TRBJ2-3 | TRBV7-2 | NA | NA | TGTGCCAGCAGCTTTGGGGGCCGATCAGATACGCAGTATTTT | CASSFGGRSDTQYF
TRBJ1-2 | TRBV7-8 | NA | NA | TGTGCCAGCAGCCTCGAGACAGGAAACTATGGCTACACCTTC | CASSLETGNYGYTF
TRBJ1-1 | TRBV19 | few | TRBD1 | TGTGCCACAGGGACAGGGCTGAACACTGAAGCTTTCTTT | CATGTGLNTEAFF
TRBJ2-7 | TRBV28 | NA | TRBD1 | TGTGCCAGCAGTTCGTGGGGGACAGGCATCTACGAGCAGTACTTC | CASSSWGTGIYEQYF
TRBJ2-3 | TRBV7-2 | few | NA | TGTGCCAGCAGCGTTAACCGGGCGCAGTATTTT | CASSVNRAQYF
TRBJ2-5 | TRBV20-1 | few | NA | TGCAGTGCTCCAATCCAAGAGACCCAGTACTTC | CSAPIQETQYF
TRBJ2-7 | TRBV29-1 | NA | NA | TGCAGCGTTGAAGAGTCAGGAATTGGCGAGCAGTACTTC | CSVEESGIGEQYF
TRBJ2-7 | TRBV5-1 | NA | TRBD1 | TGCGCCAGCAGCCTTGACAGGGCCTACGAGCAGTACTTC | CASSLDRAYEQYF
TRBJ2-3 | TRBV28 | few | NA | TGTGCCAGCAGTCTGGACAGCCTAACGCAGTATTTT | CASSLDSLTQYF
TRBJ1-2 | TRBV7-9 | few | NA | TGTGCCAGCAGCCTCCCTTTGAGGGAGCACTATGGCTACACCTTC | CASSLPLREHYGYTF
TRBJ2-5 | TRBV4-2 | NA | TRBD2 | TGTGCCAGCAGCTCTACTAGCGGAGTAGAGACCCAGTACTTC | CASSSTSGVETQYF
TRBJ1-1 | TRBV7-2 | NA | NA | TGTGCCAGCAGCTTCGGGGGTATGAACACTGAAGCTTTCTTT | CASSFGGMNTEAFF
TRBJ1-1 | TRBV29-1 | NA | TRBD1 | TGCAGCGCCGCAGAGACAGGGGTCCACACTGAAGCTTTCTTT | CSAAETGVHTEAFF
TRBJ2-2 | TRBV5-4 | few | TRBD1 | TGTGCCAGCAGCCCCGGGACAGGGGGAGTTGACACCGGGGAGCTGTTTTTT | CASSPGTGGVDTGELFF
TRBJ1-2 | TRBV28 | NA | NA | TGTGGTTCAACAGGGCTGCCGGTTTATGGCTACACCTTC | CGSTGLPVYGYTF
TRBJ2-1 | TRBV4-1 | few | TRBD2 | TGCGCCAGCAGCCCCCGGACTAGCGGCTCCTACAATGAGCAGTTCTTC | CASSPRTSGSYNEQFF